The rows below give T cell receptor beta chains drawn from one sample of a study of T cell repertoires in cytomegalovirus infection. In TCRdb, the reads were re-called with MiXCR into one record per CDR3 protein. The sample has around 280,000 distinct CDR3 sequences, approximately 13% seen once. Input material: PBMCs. The receptors were gathered from a human donor in good health (CMV status not recorded). Some clones in this sample may be carry-over from other donors' samples. CDR3s include the opening cysteine and the closing phenylalanine or tryptophan. A D gene is named only where the DNA matches it firmly. Expanded clones are given a class, and other clones once, few, many or no size at all.

v_call	d_call	clone_size	j_call	cdr3_nt	cdr3_aa
TRBV18	-	many	TRBJ2-7	TGTGCCAGCTCGCCTGGGGCAGGGTGGGACGAGCAGTACTTC	CASSPGAGWDEQYF
TRBV11-2	TRBD1	-	TRBJ2-7	TGTGCCAGCAGCTTAGAACAGGGGACCACCTACGAGCAGTACTTC	CASSLEQGTTYEQYF
TRBV7-2	TRBD1	many	TRBJ2-7	TGTGCCAGCAGCTTAGAGGGGGGACAGGGGGCATTATACGAGCAGTACTTC	CASSLEGGQGALYEQYF
TRBV7-6	-	-	TRBJ2-3	TGTGCCAGCAGCTCACGCCTAGCCGCAGATACGCAGTATTTT	CASSSRLAADTQYF
TRBV6-2/TRBV6-3	-	-	TRBJ2-6	TGTGCCTGCCGGGACTCTGGGGCCAACGTCCTGACTTTC	CACRDSGANVLTF
TRBV20-1	-	many	TRBJ2-3	TGCAGTGCTAACAACTTTTATCGGGATTACACAGATACGCAGTATTTT	CSANNFYRDYTDTQYF
TRBV7-2	-	many	TRBJ1-1	TGTGCCAGCAGCTTATCGGGGGGTCGAGGCACTGAAGCTTTCTTT	CASSLSGGRGTEAFF
TRBV5-1	-	-	TRBJ2-7	TGCGCCAGCAGCTTGACAGGGCCGACCTACGAGCAGTACTTC	CASSLTGPTYEQYF
TRBV20-1	-	few	TRBJ1-3	TGCAGTGCTAGAGATCCAGGGTATTTCAACACCATATATTTT	CSARDPGYFNTIYF
TRBV28	-	many	TRBJ1-5	TGTGCCAGCAGCCCCTCGGCGGGACATCTGAGGTATCAGCCCCAGCATTTT	CASSPSAGHLRYQPQHF
TRBV14	TRBD2	few	TRBJ2-1	TGTGCCAGCAGCCAGTATCGGACTAGCCGGGCGGATGAGCAGTTCTTC	CASSQYRTSRADEQFF
TRBV4-2	-	few	TRBJ2-1	TGTGCCAGCAGCCAAGATCTGTTGGGGTCCTACAATGAGCAGTTCTTC	CASSQDLLGSYNEQFF
TRBV5-6	-	many	TRBJ2-1	TGTGCCAGCAGCTTGGTGGGGGCTACCTACAATGAGCAGTTCTTC	CASSLVGATYNEQFF
TRBV11-2	-	many	TRBJ1-1	TGTGCCAGCAGCTTAGATCAGAGTGGTCCCGGAGCCCGGGGGACTGAAGCTTTCTTT	CASSLDQSGPGARGTEAFF
TRBV15	-	many	TRBJ1-4	TGTGCCACCAGGCAGGGTAGGGAAGATGAAAAACTGTTTTTT	CATRQGREDEKLFF
TRBV20-1	-	few	TRBJ1-2	TGCAGTGCTAGCAGGGGTGGTGGTGGCTACACCTTC	CSASRGGGGYTF
TRBV7-2	TRBD1	many	TRBJ2-7	TGTGCCAGCAGCTTAGAGAGGACAGGGAGGTACTACGAGCAGTACTTC	CASSLERTGRYYEQYF
TRBV28	-	few	TRBJ2-1	TGTGCCAGCAGTTTAGTTTTTGTCGATGAGCAGTTCTTC	CASSLVFVDEQFF
TRBV7-2	TRBD1	-	TRBJ2-1	TGTGCCAACAGCTTAGCCCAATTTCCGGGACAGGAGCAGTTCTTC	CANSLAQFPGQEQFF
TRBV7-3	-	many	TRBJ1-1	TGTGCCAGCAGGAGCGGCAGTTCATCTGCTGAAGCTTTCTTT	CASRSGSSSAEAFF
TRBV2	-	many	TRBJ2-1	TGTGCCAGCAGTGACGGCTACTTCAATGAGCAGTTCTTC	CASSDGYFNEQFF
TRBV4-3	-	many	TRBJ2-1	TGCGCCAGCAGCCAAAGGGTAGCGTCTTACAATGAGCAGTTCTTC	CASSQRVASYNEQFF